Here is one T cell receptor (beta chain) with its context. The sample comes from a study of cytomegalovirus exposure and HLA in healthy donors. Only in-frame clones appear in the TCRdb table, and some are missing; sequencing was by immunoSEQ multiplex PCR. The data show some 290,000 clones, with around 90% seen just once and approximately 0.96% held by the top ten. The ends lost 1 base at V and 6 bases at J; junction bases unmatched: 15. Germline CDR1 is LNHNV and CDR2 is YYDKDF (reference sequence). The CDR3 runs 18 residues. Source material: PBMCs. The receptor was isolated from a young man in good health and CMV-seronegative. The rearrangement joins TRBV15 to TRBJ2-5; 9 nucleotides line up with TRBD1. The CDR3 nucleotides read TGTGCCACCAGCAGAGCCCAGACTACAGGGGGCGCTTCGAAGACCCAGTACTTC. Translation: CATSRAQTTGGASKTQYF.